Below are 11 T cell receptor beta chains sequenced from a single sample in a study of technical replicates of blood from several donors. Some clones are missing from TCRdb's copy, which holds only in-frame ones; the method was immunoSEQ multiplex PCR. The sample has about 81,000 clones, more than 80% seen once. Sequenced sample: PBMCs. Every receptor here comes from a human donor in good health. Some clones in this sample may be carry-over from other donors' samples.

The genes are TRBV5-3 and TRBJ2-7; unclear D gene. TRBV5-3 is an open reading frame whose function is uncertain. Trimming pared 4 bases from V and 5 bases from J, leaving 16 bases between. The CDR3 is 14 amino acids. The CDR3 sequence: CARSPLPAQHEQYF. CDR3 nucleotides: TGTGCCAGAAGCCCACTACCTGCTCAGCACGAGCAGTACTTC.

The rearrangement links TRBV7-6 to TRBJ2-1; perhaps TRBD1 as D (5 bases). V was cut by 3 bases and J by 5 bases, with 14 bases left in between. The CDR3 has 15 amino acids. In germline, CDR1 is SGHVS, CDR2 FNYEAQ. The CDR3 region has the DNA TGTGCCAGCAGCTTGGATCCCGACAGTAACAATGAGCAGTTCTTC. This translates into CASSLDPDSNNEQFF.

The V gene is TRBV5-1, the J gene TRBJ2-1; TRBD2 matches at 8 bases. V dropped 1 base and J dropped 7; count of bases not matched to a gene: 13. The CDR3 sequence is 17 residues long. Germline V gives CDR1 SGHRS, CDR2 YFSETQ. The CDR3 coding sequence is TGCGCCAGCAGCTTGAGGGGAGCGGGGGCCACGGCAAATGAGCAGTTCTTC. Encoded protein: CASSLRGAGATANEQFF. Complete variable domain (other parts from reference TRBV5-1 and TRBJ2-1): KAGVTQTPRYLIKTRGQQVTLSCSPISGHRSVSWYQQTPGQGLQFLFEYFSETQRNKGNFPGRFSGRQFSNSRSEMNVSTLELGDSALYLCASSLRGAGATANEQFFGPGTRLTVL.

The chain combines TRBV10-3 with TRBJ2-3, with 8 bases fitting TRBD2. Germline V gene sequence: CDR1 ENHRY, CDR2 SYGVKD. There are 15 residues in the CDR3. The ends lost 6 bases at V and 1 base at J; junction bases unmatched: 6. The CDR3 region has the DNA TGTGCCATCAGCCCGGGGGGGGCGGGCACAGATACGCAGTATTTT. Translated: CAISPGGAGTDTQYF.

V usage is TRBV13 and J usage is TRBJ2-1, with D unclear. CDR1 and CDR2 (germline): PRHDT, FYEKMQ (reference sequence). CDR3 length: 13 amino acids. Trimming stripped 1 base from V and 5 bases from J, with 6 bases between. DNA of the CDR3: TGTGCCAGCAGCTTAGCCACTCACAATGAGCAGTTCTTC. This encodes CASSLATHNEQFF.

This clone occurred a few times. CDR3 in amino acids: CASSSRGGENGELFF. CDR3 nucleotide sequence: TGTGCCAGCAGTTCCCGGGGAGGGGAGAACGGGGAGCTGTTTTTT. The chain joins TRBV7-9 to TRBJ2-2; the match to TRBD2 covers 7 bases. The CDR3 is 15 residues long. The V gene end was trimmed by 6 bases and the J gene end by 7 bases; junction bases not matched to a gene: 11. The germline CDR1 and CDR2 sequences are SEHNR and FQNEAQ (reference sequence).

The V call is TRBV10-3, the J call TRBJ2-2; 10 positions agree with TRBD1. This CDR3 is built from 14 residues. Trimming cost V 6 bases and J 6 bases; bases outside gene matches: 4. CDR1 is ENHRY and CDR2 is SYGVKD in the germline V gene. The CDR3 loop reads CAIRGTGVAGELFF. CDR3 nucleotide sequence: TGTGCCATCAGGGGGACAGGGGTTGCCGGGGAGCTGTTTTTT.

The genes are TRBV27 and TRBJ2-5; the D is unclear. The V gene's germline CDR1 is MNHEY and CDR2 SMNVEV (reference sequence). This CDR3 is built from 12 residues. Trimming left V 4 bases short and J 5 bases short, with 8 bases between. The CDR3 DNA is TGTGCCAGCAGTTCCCCCTCGGAGACCCAGTACTTC. As protein: CASSSPSETQYF.

This chain joins TRBV18 and TRBJ1-1, with TRBD1 identical over 9 bases. This CDR3 has 15 amino acids. Losses at the gene ends were 1 base for V and 3 bases for J; bases not matched to a gene: 3. Germline values: CDR1 KGHSH, CDR2 LQKENI. The CDR3 DNA reads TGTGCCAGCTCACCACGGGACAGGGTACACACTGAAGCTTTCTTT. Its translation is CASSPRDRVHTEAFF.

CDR3 bases: TGTGCCAGCACCGAAAGGGCAGGGCAAGGGGAGACCCAGTACTTC. Residues: CASTERAGQGETQYF. V is TRBV6-1 and J is TRBJ2-5, with a weak D call TRBD1 (5 bases). Germline CDR1 reads MNHNS; CDR2 reads SASEGT. The CDR3 runs 15 residues. V was pared by 7 bases and J by 5 bases, with 20 bases between.

The chain links TRBV19 to TRBJ1-5; no firm D call. Trimming took 3 bases from V and 6 from J, leaving 9 bases between them. CDR1 is LNHDA, CDR2 SQIVND, per germline (reference sequence). The CDR3 is 13 amino acids. The CDR3 loop is CASSIWGGQPQHF. The CDR3 DNA follows: TGTGCCAGTAGTATTTGGGGAGGTCAGCCCCAGCATTTT.